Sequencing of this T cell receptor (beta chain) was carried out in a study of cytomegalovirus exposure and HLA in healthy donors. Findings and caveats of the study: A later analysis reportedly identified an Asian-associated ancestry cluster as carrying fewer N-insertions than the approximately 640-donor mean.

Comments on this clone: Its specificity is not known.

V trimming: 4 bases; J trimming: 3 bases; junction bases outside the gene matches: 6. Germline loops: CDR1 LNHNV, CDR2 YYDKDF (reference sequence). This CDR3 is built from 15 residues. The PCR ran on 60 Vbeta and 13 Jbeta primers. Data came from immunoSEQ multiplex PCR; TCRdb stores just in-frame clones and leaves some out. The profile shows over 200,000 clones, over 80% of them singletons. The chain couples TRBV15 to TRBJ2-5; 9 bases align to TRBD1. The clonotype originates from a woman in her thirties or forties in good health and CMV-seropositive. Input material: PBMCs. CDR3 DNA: TGTGCCACCAGCAAGGACAGGGGACGGGAAGAGACCCAGTACTTC. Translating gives CATSKDRGREETQYF.